The 31 T cell receptor beta chains below all came from one sample that was sequenced in a study of CD8 T cells in ankylosing spondylitis. TCRdb reprocessed the 5' RACE reads via MiXCR and lists one record per CDR3 protein. Of 40,000 or so distinct CDR3 sequences detected, roughly 2.5% appear once; the ten largest clones hold approximately 4.4%. The sequencing sample was made of blood, either unsorted or a sorted T cell fraction (not recorded which). All receptors come from a male donor with ankylosing spondylitis or in good health (not recorded which).

This clonotype was detected ten times or more. The chain uses TRBV25-1 and TRBJ1-2; possible D gene TRBD1, 5 bases. The CDR3 is made up of 17 amino acids. Looked up from germline, CDR1 is MGHDK and CDR2 is SYGVNS. Trimming took off 2 bases at V and 7 bases at J, with 23 bases between the two ends. The CDR3 spells CASSEGGEGQGGSGYTF. CDR3 bases: TGTGCCAGCAGTGAAGGGGGGGAGGGTCAGGGAGGTAGTGGCTACACCTTC.

This clonotype has ten or more counts. The chain combines TRBV9 with TRBJ2-3; 11 bases line up with TRBD1. This CDR3 region has 16 residues. The ends lost 4 bases at V and 4 bases at J; junction bases unmatched: 8. Germline loops: CDR1 SGDLS, CDR2 YYNGEE. DNA for the CDR3: TGTGCCAGCAGCAAACCGGGACAGGGGGTCCCAGATACGCAGTATTTT. Translation: CASSKPGQGVPDTQYF.

The sample holds many counts of this clonotype. This chain uses TRBV9 with TRBJ2-3; the match to TRBD2 covers 10 bases. Trimming removed 6 bases from V and 4 bases from J; junction bases left unmatched: 5. The CDR3 sequence is 14 residues long. Germline V gene sequence: CDR1 SGDLS, CDR2 YYNGEE. The CDR3 DNA is TGTGCCAGCACCCCGGGACTAGCGTCAGATACGCAGTATTTT. Its translation: CASTPGLASDTQYF.

Many counts were recorded for this clonotype. The chain links TRBV9 to TRBJ2-7; TRBD2 might be the D (5 bases). CDR1 and CDR2 from the germline V gene are SGDLS and YYNGEE. V was shortened by 0 bases and J by 0 bases, with 13 bases between the two germline ends. CDR3 length: 16 residues. The CDR3 DNA is TGTGCCAGCAGCGTAGGGTCTAGCCCAAGCTCCTACGAGCAGTACTTC. It encodes CASSVGSSPSSYEQYF.

Ten or more counts support this clonotype. This chain joins TRBV9 and TRBJ1-2, with a possible D match to TRBD1 (6 bases). Germline values: CDR1 SGDLS, CDR2 YYNGEE. This CDR3 comprises 15 residues. Trimming removed 0 bases from V and 3 bases from J, with 12 bases in between. DNA of the CDR3: TGTGCCAGCAGCGTAGTAGGAGGGGGTCACTATGGCTACACCTTC. Its protein product is CASSVVGGGHYGYTF.

This clonotype was found many times. V usage is TRBV9 and J usage is TRBJ2-1; no clear D. V was trimmed by 3 bases and J by 1 base, leaving 8 bases between them. Germline V gives CDR1 SGDLS, CDR2 YYNGEE. CDR3 length: 14 residues. As DNA, the CDR3 is TGTGCCAGCAGCGACCTTGGATCCTACAATGAGCAGTTCTTC. Protein sequence: CASSDLGSYNEQFF.

This clonotype occurred many times. The chain uses TRBV9 and TRBJ2-7; D call uncertain. This CDR3 comprises 14 residues. Germline lookup yields CDR1 SGDLS and CDR2 YYNGEE. V gave up 2 bases and J gave up 0 bases, with 9 bases separating them. CDR3 loop: CASSVEPLSYEQYF. The CDR3 region has the DNA TGTGCCAGCAGCGTTGAACCCCTCTCCTACGAGCAGTACTTC.

This clonotype was picked up many times. V and J are TRBV9 and TRBJ1-1; 7 positions agree with TRBD1. Germline CDR1 and CDR2: SGDLS and YYNGEE. V dropped 3 bases and J dropped 1; count of bases not matched to a gene: 9. CDR3 size: 16 residues. The CDR3 loop is CASSAGLRGKNTEAFF. The CDR3 DNA reads TGTGCCAGCAGCGCGGGCCTCAGGGGGAAGAACACTGAAGCTTTCTTT.

This clonotype has a count of ten or more. The rearrangement joins TRBV9 to TRBJ2-3; 10 nucleotides agree with TRBD1. Germline V gene lookup returns CDR1 SGDLS and CDR2 YYNGEE. This CDR3 comprises 16 residues. V lost 4 bases to trimming and J lost 4 bases; unmatched junction nucleotides: 9. This chain's CDR3 is CASSPRDRGWSDTQYF. CDR3 nucleotide sequence: TGTGCCAGCAGCCCACGGGACAGGGGCTGGTCAGATACGCAGTATTTT.

At least ten counts were recorded for this clonotype. The chain has TRBV9 and TRBJ2-7; D uncertain. The V end lost 1 base, the J end lost 6 bases, and 11 bases lay between the germline ends. Per germline, CDR1 SGDLS and CDR2 YYNGEE. The CDR3 contains 13 residues. This CDR3 reads CASSVTQAGEQYF. CDR3 sequence (DNA): TGTGCCAGCAGCGTAACCCAAGCCGGCGAGCAGTACTTC.

The sample holds many counts of this clonotype. The chain employs TRBV9 and TRBJ2-3; tentatively, D is TRBD1 or TRBD2 (5 bases each). Germline V lookup: CDR1 SGDLS, CDR2 YYNGEE. The CDR3 runs 14 residues. V lost 3 bases, J lost 3 bases, and 11 bases lay in between. The CDR3 sequence is CASSAEGMTDTQYF. The CDR3 nucleotides read TGTGCCAGCAGCGCCGAGGGGATGACAGATACGCAGTATTTT.

In this sample, this clonotype turned up many times. The chain carries TRBV9 and TRBJ2-3; D ambiguous. Per germline, CDR1 SGDLS and CDR2 YYNGEE. V lost 0 bases to trimming and J lost 8 bases, with 13 bases between them. The CDR3 spans 14 residues. The CDR3: CASSVGYGQATQYF. In nucleotides, the CDR3 is TGTGCCAGCAGCGTAGGGTACGGTCAAGCTACGCAGTATTTT.

This clonotype was found many times. The chain is built from TRBV9 and TRBJ2-6, with 7 bases aligning to TRBD2. This CDR3 has 18 residues. Germline V gene data show CDR1 as SGDLS and CDR2 as YYNGEE. V lost 3 bases and J lost 4; bases outside the gene matches: 13. Here the CDR3 reads CASSGAAGITSGANVLTF. The CDR3 bases are TGTGCCAGCAGCGGAGCAGCGGGAATAACTTCCGGGGCCAACGTCCTGACTTTC.

In this sample, this clonotype turned up many times. The genes are TRBV9 and TRBJ1-6, with 7 positions matching TRBD1. V was clipped by 3 bases and J by 6 bases; unmatched bases: 3. The CDR3 extends over 14 amino acids. Germline loops: CDR1 SGDLS, CDR2 YYNGEE. The DNA for the CDR3 is TGTGCCAGCAGCGGACAGGGTAGTAATTCACCCCTCCACTTT. Its protein product is CASSGQGSNSPLHF.

This clonotype was recorded many times. The genes are TRBV9 and TRBJ2-7; D might be TRBD2 (5 bases). Germline V gene lookup returns CDR1 SGDLS and CDR2 YYNGEE. The CDR3 extends over 14 amino acids. Trimming pared 1 base from V and 6 bases from J, leaving 14 bases between. Here the CDR3 reads CASSVNYIGSEQYF. For the CDR3, the DNA is TGTGCCAGCAGCGTAAACTATATTGGGAGCGAGCAGTACTTC.

Many counts were recorded for this clonotype. The rearrangement joins TRBV9 to TRBJ2-5; TRBD2 is a possible D gene (5 bases). This CDR3 is built from 12 residues. V lost 0 bases and J lost 11, with 11 bases in between. Germline CDR1 and CDR2: SGDLS and YYNGEE. CDR3 nucleotide sequence: TGTGCCAGCAGCGTAGAAACCGGGAAACAGTACTTC. Translating gives CASSVETGKQYF.

This clonotype has ten or more counts. The chain is built from TRBV9 and TRBJ2-7; a possible D gene is TRBD1 (5 bases). V was cut by 0 bases and J by 6 bases, with 10 bases left in between. The CDR3 covers 13 residues. In germline, CDR1 is SGDLS, CDR2 YYNGEE. In DNA form, the CDR3 reads TGTGCCAGCAGCGTAGCGGTGGGGCGCGAGCAGTACTTC. It codes for CASSVAVGREQYF.

This clonotype showed up many times. The chain has TRBV9 and TRBJ2-7; 10 nucleotides align to TRBD2. CDR1 is SGDLS and CDR2 is YYNGEE in the germline V gene. The V and J ends lost 0 bases and 0 bases, in that order; junction bases with no gene match: 9. The CDR3 spans 18 residues. CDR3 sequence: CASSVEPSGSATSYEQYF. In DNA, the CDR3 is TGTGCCAGCAGCGTAGAGCCTAGCGGGAGCGCCACCTCCTACGAGCAGTACTTC.

This clonotype occurred many times. DNA of the CDR3: TGTGCCAGCAGCCCTCAGGGATGGGTGGGGGCGGCCAAAAACATTCAGTACTTC. Its translation: CASSPQGWVGAAKNIQYF. This chain links TRBV9 with TRBJ2-4, with D possibly matching TRBD1 (6 bases). The germline V and J ends were trimmed by 4 bases and 1 base, with 21 bases remaining between them. This CDR3 spans 18 amino acids. CDR1 and CDR2 from the germline V gene are SGDLS and YYNGEE.

This clonotype has more than one count but fewer than ten. V gene TRBV9 combines with J gene TRBJ2-3, with TRBD2 matching over 10 bases. The V segment lost 4 bases and the J segment 7 bases; nucleotides outside the gene matches: 12. Germline V gives CDR1 SGDLS, CDR2 YYNGEE. This CDR3 region has 16 residues. The DNA of the CDR3 is TGTGCCAGCAGCTCTCAGGCACTAGCGGGAATGAATACGCAGTATTTT. Translating it yields CASSSQALAGMNTQYF.

This clonotype was found many times. The rearrangement links TRBV19 to TRBJ2-5; 7 positions agree with TRBD2. The V segment lost 7 bases and the J segment 4 bases; nucleotides outside the gene matches: 18. The CDR3 contains 17 residues. The germline V gene encodes CDR1 LNHDA and CDR2 SQIVND (reference sequence). CDR3 DNA sequence: TGTGCCAGTATTCAAGGAGAGGAAAGACTAGCAATAGAGACCCAGTACTTC. Translated: CASIQGEERLAIETQYF.

In this sample, this clonotype turned up many times. V and J are TRBV9 and TRBJ2-1; 12 nucleotides line up with TRBD2. With 4 bases clipped from V and 6 bases from J, the junction kept 8 bases outside the gene matches. Germline CDR1 is SGDLS and CDR2 is YYNGEE. The CDR3 has 16 amino acids. CDR3 DNA: TGTGCCAGCAGCTCCCAGAGGACTAGCGGGGTCAATGAGCAGTTCTTC. Its protein product is CASSSQRTSGVNEQFF.

The chain has TRBV9 and TRBJ2-2; 9 nucleotides line up with TRBD2. The CDR3 consists of 16 residues. Germline trimming cut 0 bases from V and 4 bases from J; bases unmatched to any gene: 4. The germline CDR1 and CDR2 sequences are SGDLS and YYNGEE. The chain's CDR3 is CASSVDVSGSTGELFF. CDR3 sequence (DNA): TGTGCCAGCAGCGTAGACGTTAGCGGGAGCACCGGGGAGCTGTTTTTT. Together with reference TRBV9 and TRBJ2-2, the CDR3 gives the full variable domain: DSGVTQTPKHLITATGQRVTLRCSPRSGDLSVYWYQQSLDQGLQFLIQYYNGEERAKGNILERFSAQQFPDLHSELNLSSLELGDSALYFCASSVDVSGSTGELFFGEGSRLTVL.

In its sample, this clonotype was seen many times. The chain carries TRBV9 and TRBJ1-6; D gene unclear. Trimming took 2 bases from V and 4 from J, leaving 13 bases between them. Germline assignment: CDR1 SGDLS and CDR2 YYNGEE. The CDR3 is 16 residues long. The CDR3 region has the DNA TGTGCCAGCAGCGTTTCGACACACCCTTATAATTCACCCCTCCACTTT. Translated, it gives CASSVSTHPYNSPLHF.

This clonotype was seen at least ten times. This chain links TRBV9 with TRBJ2-5; either TRBD1 or TRBD2 may supply D (5 bases each). Germline lookup yields CDR1 SGDLS and CDR2 YYNGEE. There are 15 residues in the CDR3. V dropped 4 bases and J dropped 3 bases, with 16 bases sitting between them. The CDR3 region is CASSRDRDREETQYF. DNA of the CDR3: TGTGCCAGCAGCAGAGACCGGGACCGAGAAGAGACCCAGTACTTC.

In this sample, this clonotype turned up many times. The CDR3 is CASSVSGNLLYNEQFF. DNA of the CDR3: TGTGCCAGCAGCGTTAGCGGGAATCTACTTTACAATGAGCAGTTCTTC. The genes are TRBV9 and TRBJ2-1, with 8 bases that match TRBD2. Germline V gene lookup returns CDR1 SGDLS and CDR2 YYNGEE. The CDR3 spans 16 residues. Trimming took 2 bases from V and 4 from J; bases not matched to a gene: 8.

This clonotype has at least ten counts. The rearrangement joins TRBV9 to TRBJ2-5; 9 bases are a match to TRBD1. CDR3 size: 15 residues. Unmatched junction bases numbered 6, after V lost 4 bases and J lost 2 bases. CDR1 and CDR2 (germline): SGDLS, YYNGEE. The CDR3 DNA reads TGTGCCAGCAGCCCACTGACAGGGGGTCAAGAGACCCAGTACTTC. Translated: CASSPLTGGQETQYF.

This clonotype appeared many times. The chain links TRBV9 to TRBJ2-5, with D possibly matching TRBD2 (6 bases). The germline CDR1 and CDR2 sequences are SGDLS and YYNGEE. The CDR3 consists of 15 residues. V gave up 0 bases and J gave up 1 base, with 10 bases separating them. CDR3 nucleotide sequence: TGTGCCAGCAGCGTAGCTGGTAGCGGCCAAGAGACCCAGTACTTC. It encodes CASSVAGSGQETQYF. The full variable domain, in which reference TRBV9 and TRBJ2-5 provide the parts outside the CDR3, is DSGVTQTPKHLITATGQRVTLRCSPRSGDLSVYWYQQSLDQGLQFLIQYYNGEERAKGNILERFSAQQFPDLHSELNLSSLELGDSALYFCASSVAGSGQETQYFGPGTRLLVL.

The table lists this clonotype with many counts. This chain joins TRBV9 and TRBJ2-2; TRBD1 might be the D (6 bases). Trimming took off 4 bases at V and 6 bases at J, with 19 bases between the two ends. Germline V lookup: CDR1 SGDLS, CDR2 YYNGEE. CDR3 size: 16 residues. CDR3 region: CASSPDSRTIAGELFF. The CDR3 nucleotides are TGTGCCAGCAGCCCGGACAGCCGAACAATCGCCGGGGAGCTGTTTTTT. Drawing the rest from reference TRBV9 and TRBJ2-2, the complete variable domain is DSGVTQTPKHLITATGQRVTLRCSPRSGDLSVYWYQQSLDQGLQFLIQYYNGEERAKGNILERFSAQQFPDLHSELNLSSLELGDSALYFCASSPDSRTIAGELFFGEGSRLTVL.

This clonotype was seen ten or more times. This chain joins TRBV9 and TRBJ1-4; the D is unclear. Trimming cost V 0 bases and J 7 bases, with 16 bases left between them. The length of the CDR3 is 16 residues. Germline V gene sequence: CDR1 SGDLS, CDR2 YYNGEE. The CDR3 coding sequence is TGTGCCAGCAGCGTAGCCCCGGGCCCGGTCGGTGAAAAACTGTTTTTT. Its translation: CASSVAPGPVGEKLFF. The entire variable domain, with the rest obtained from reference TRBV9 and TRBJ1-4, is as follows: DSGVTQTPKHLITATGQRVTLRCSPRSGDLSVYWYQQSLDQGLQFLIQYYNGEERAKGNILERFSAQQFPDLHSELNLSSLELGDSALYFCASSVAPGPVGEKLFFGSGTQLSVL.

This clonotype was detected many times. The chain is built from TRBV9 and TRBJ2-3; D is perhaps TRBD2 (6 bases). The ends were cut back, 0 bases at V and 3 bases at J, with 11 bases in the middle. This CDR3 contains 15 residues. Germline V gives CDR1 SGDLS, CDR2 YYNGEE. The CDR3 region is CASSVDGGRTDTQYF. The CDR3 DNA sequence: TGTGCCAGCAGCGTAGACGGAGGGCGGACAGATACGCAGTATTTT. The complete variable domain, with remaining parts taken from reference TRBV9 and TRBJ2-3, reads DSGVTQTPKHLITATGQRVTLRCSPRSGDLSVYWYQQSLDQGLQFLIQYYNGEERAKGNILERFSAQQFPDLHSELNLSSLELGDSALYFCASSVDGGRTDTQYFGPGTRLTVL.